This entry describes one TCR beta chain. Its antigen is currently unknown. Per sorted-subset replicate PCR, input was 150 to 250 ng DNA, representing around 29,000 T cell genomes. This table comes from immunoSEQ multiplex PCR, and its TCRdb copy is limited to in-frame clones, with some not included. The top ten hold around 1.8% of the sample, which has some 680,000 clones, roughly 73% seen once. Donors were Caucasian adults residing in Nashville, Tennessee, USA. V gave up 5 bases and J gave up 5 bases; unmatched junction bases: 5. Germline CDR1 SEHNR, CDR2 FQNEAQ (reference sequence). The CDR3 spans 14 residues. The sample comes from a study of shared clonotypes between healthy human individuals. The overall study: Each donor's CD4 naive and CD4 memory cells filled three plates apiece, CD8 naive two, and CD8 memory one. Whole-study findings and limits: Naive subsets, compared against memory subsets, generally had larger estimated richness values.

This sequence joins TRBV7-9 and TRBJ2-3, with TRBD1 matching over 9 bases. Sequencing was done on a sample of memory CD4+ T cells sorted from blood. As for subset: CD45RA-negative fraction. The source is a woman aged 25 to 39 in good health. CDR3 residues: CASSQQGAGDTQYF. The DNA of the CDR3 is TGTGCCAGCAGCCAACAGGGGGCTGGAGATACGCAGTATTTT. The variable domain in full, with the rest retrieved from reference TRBV7-9 and TRBJ2-3, is DTGVSQNPRHKITKRGQNVTFRCDPISEHNRLYWYRQTLGQGPEFLTYFQNEAQLEKSRLLSDRFSAERPKGSFSTLEIQRTEQGDSAMYLCASSQQGAGDTQYFGPGTRLTVL.